One and the same sample provided the 13 T cell receptor beta chains below, sequenced in a study of T-cell reconstitution after alpha-beta-depleted transplantation in children. The authors prepared the TCRbeta library with unique molecular identifiers. Via MiXCR, TCRdb re-called the PCR reads, giving one row per CDR3 protein. The sample records fewer than 95,000 distinct CDR3 sequences, 9.5% to 15% being singletons. This specimen was PBMCs from the stem cell graft donor, taken from the stem cell graft. Receptors were obtained from a human donor who donated a stem cell graft to a child with inherited bone marrow failure.

This clonotype was seen ten or more times. V is TRBV7-9 and J is TRBJ1-1, with D unresolved. The CDR3 spans 13 residues. Trimming took 5 bases from V and 8 from J, leaving 15 bases between them. The V gene's germline CDR1 is SEHNR and CDR2 FQNEAQ (reference sequence). CDR3 DNA sequence: TGTGCCAGCAGCCGAAACAGCCAGAAAGAAGCTTTCTTT. Its protein product is CASSRNSQKEAFF.

This chain links TRBV30 with TRBJ1-2; TRBD1 agrees at 12 bases. V was clipped by 3 bases and J by 8 bases; unmatched bases: 7. Germline CDR1 reads GTSNPN; CDR2 reads SVGIG (reference sequence). The CDR3 spans 14 residues. Written as DNA, the CDR3 is TGTGCCTGGAGGCGGGACAGGGGGCGCAAAGGCTACACCTTC. It translates to CAWRRDRGRKGYTF.

This clonotype has a count of ten or more. The chain links TRBV29-1 to TRBJ2-4; 10 positions match TRBD2. The CDR3 has 16 amino acids. V trimming: 1 base; J trimming: 5 bases; junction bases outside the gene matches: 8. Germline V gene data show CDR1 as SQVTM and CDR2 as ANQGSEA. The CDR3 bases are TGCAGCGTTGAAGGATTTGGACTAGCGGCCGAAAACATTCAGTACTTC. Translating gives CSVEGFGLAAENIQYF.

This clonotype was recorded at least ten times. V usage is TRBV6-2 or TRBV6-3 and J usage is TRBJ2-3, with 7 bases that match TRBD2. V trimming: 2 bases; J trimming: 2 bases; junction bases outside the gene matches: 7. The germline V gene encodes CDR1 MNHEY and CDR2 SVGEGT. The CDR3 totals 16 residues. The DNA of the CDR3 is TGTGCCAGCAGTTACGACGAGAGCGGGGCCACAGATACGCAGTATTTT. Protein sequence: CASSYDESGATDTQYF.

This clonotype was observed many times. This chain joins TRBV5-5 and TRBJ1-2; D is unclear. V lost 3 bases and J lost 5, with 11 bases in between. CDR3 length equals 13 residues. The germline gives CDR1 SGHKS, CDR2 YYEKEE (reference sequence). The CDR3 coding sequence is TGTGCCAGCAGCTGGGAGACGGGTTATGGCTACACCTTC. Translating it yields CASSWETGYGYTF.

This clonotype was recorded many times. The CDR3 protein is CAAGGAEYQETQYF. CDR3 nucleotide sequence: TGTGCCGCCGGGGGGGCGGAGTACCAAGAGACCCAGTACTTC. The V gene is TRBV7-9, the J gene TRBJ2-5; 8 bases fit TRBD2. Germline V gene data show CDR1 as SEHNR and CDR2 as FQNEAQ (reference sequence). This CDR3 has 14 amino acids. Trimming removed 11 bases from V and 0 bases from J; junction bases left unmatched: 8.

CDR3 DNA sequence: TGCAGCGTTCAATCGGGGCGCAACCCCCAAGAGACCCAGTACTTC. Its translation is CSVQSGRNPQETQYF. The V call is TRBV29-1, the J call TRBJ2-5; either TRBD1 or TRBD2 may fit D (5 bases each). This CDR3 region has 15 residues. The V end lost 5 bases, the J end lost 1 base, and 17 bases lay between the germline ends. Germline assignment: CDR1 SQVTM and CDR2 ANQGSEA. The full variable domain, completed using reference TRBV29-1 and TRBJ2-5, is SAVISQKPSRDICQRGTSLTIQCQVDSQVTMMFWYRQQPGQSLTLIATANQGSEATYESGFVIDKFPISRPNLTFSTLTVSNMSPEDSSIYLCSVQSGRNPQETQYFGPGTRLLVL.

V is TRBV4-1 and J is TRBJ2-7, with D perhaps given as TRBD1 or TRBD2 (5 bases each). Trimming stripped 4 bases from V and 5 bases from J, with 18 bases between. This CDR3 is 15 amino acids long. Germline CDR1 and CDR2: MGHRA and YSYEKL. For the CDR3, the DNA is TGCGCCAGCAGCCCAGGGCTACTGGGGGATCACGAGCAGTACTTC. Its protein is CASSPGLLGDHEQYF.

This clonotype is labeled medium-sized. The chain carries TRBV5-1 and TRBJ2-7, with D perhaps matching TRBD2 (6 bases). V lost 4 bases and J lost 1, with 15 bases in between. The CDR3 spans 15 residues. From germline, CDR1 is SGHRS and CDR2 YFSETQ. The CDR3 loop is CASSPGAGRSYEQYF. Written as DNA, the CDR3 is TGCGCCAGCAGCCCCGGGGCAGGGAGGTCCTACGAGCAGTACTTC.

In its sample, this clonotype was seen many times. The J gene is TRBJ1-3, the V gene TRBV4-3; 8 bases are shared with TRBD1. The CDR3 sequence is 19 residues long. With V trimmed by 0 bases and J by 3 bases, 13 bases remained unmatched. Germline CDR1 is LGHNA and CDR2 is YSLEER. In nucleotides, the CDR3 is TGCGCCAGCAGCCAAGATCGGCCCAGACAGGGGATAAGTGGAAACACCATATATTTT. Amino acids: CASSQDRPRQGISGNTIYF.

This clonotype was detected ten times or more. V gene TRBV5-1 combines with J gene TRBJ1-6; 8 bases are a match to TRBD1. The length of the CDR3 is 14 residues. Per germline, CDR1 SGHRS and CDR2 YFSETQ. V was clipped by 4 bases and J by 10 bases; unmatched bases: 7. The CDR3 here is CASSPDREGSPLHF. Written as DNA, the CDR3 is TGCGCCAGCAGCCCGGACAGGGAGGGATCACCCCTCCACTTT.

Many counts were recorded for this clonotype. The rearrangement links TRBV20-1 to TRBJ1-5, with D unclear. The CDR3 sequence is 13 residues long. Germline assignment: CDR1 DFQATT and CDR2 SNEGSKA (reference sequence). Trimming stripped 0 bases from V and 7 bases from J, with 10 bases between. CDR3 in DNA: TGCAGTGCTAGAGATGATGTCGGGCAGCCCCAGCATTTT. Amino acid sequence: CSARDDVGQPQHF.

This clonotype was seen ten or more times. The rearrangement links TRBV27 to TRBJ2-3; D is possibly TRBD2 (6 bases). Germline assignment: CDR1 MNHEY and CDR2 SMNVEV (reference sequence). CDR3 size: 16 residues. The ends were cut back, 4 bases at V and 0 bases at J, with 14 bases in the middle. The CDR3 is CASSSIAVSSTDTQYF. CDR3 DNA sequence: TGTGCCAGCAGTTCGATAGCGGTATCTAGCACAGATACGCAGTATTTT.